This T cell receptor (beta chain) was sequenced during a study of OX40 agonist ivuxolimab in advanced cancers. Concerning this clone: Antigen: not known.

Trimming shortened V by 6 bases and J by 3 bases, and 12 bases separated the two germline ends. Germline-derived CDR1 and CDR2 are MNHEY and SVGAGI. The CDR3 has 14 amino acids. Only in-frame clones appear in the TCRdb table, and some are missing; sequencing was by immunoSEQ multiplex PCR. Among about 41,000 clones listed, around nine tenths were seen once. The study's findings and limits: Certain nonresponding patients likewise had low normalized T-cell clonal expansion. More expanded clones were found, on average, in CD8+ than in CD4+ T cells.

This specimen was CD4+ or CD8+ T cells sorted from blood, taken in a trial of the OX40 agonist ivuxolimab. The origin of this receptor is an adult with an advanced solid tumor such as melanoma, head and neck, liver or kidney cancer. The chain is built from TRBV6-5 and TRBJ2-1; no clear D gene. CDR3 sequence reads: CASRASLGYNEQFF. The CDR3 nucleotides are TGTGCCAGCAGGGCCTCCTTGGGCTACAATGAGCAGTTCTTC.